These T cell receptor beta chains were read from a single sample in a study of read filtering for tumor transcriptome and immune sequencing. A single record per CDR3 protein comes from TCRdb applying MiXCR to the reads. The data hold approximately 150,000 distinct CDR3 sequences, with over 10% observed a single time. The sequenced sample consisted of a population of CD138-negative cells sorted from bone marrow. Receptor source: a donor aged 40 or over with multiple myeloma. The CDR3 runs from the conserved cysteine through the conserved F or W. D genes are given only for firm matches. Rows give clone size only sometimes, using once, few, many, or a class for an expanded clone.

NA TRBJ2-3 many TRBV24-1 CATSDSGPLREQYF TGTGCCACCAGTGATTCGGGCCCCCTGAGAGAGCAGTATTTT
NA TRBJ1-1 many TRBV12-3/TRBV12-4 CASGLEGLSTEAFF TGTGCCAGCGGTCTTGAGGGTTTGAGCACTGAAGCTTTCTTT
NA TRBJ1-5 few TRBV4-3 CASSQGYGHKDQPQHF TGCGCCAGCAGCCAAGGCTATGGACACAAAGATCAGCCCCAGCATTTT
NA TRBJ2-2 many TRBV5-6 CASSHGQNTGELFF TGTGCCAGCAGCCACGGACAGAACACCGGGGAGCTGTTTTTT
NA TRBJ2-2 NA TRBV12-3/TRBV12-4 CASREDSTGELFF TGTGCCAGCAGAGAGGACAGCACCGGGGAGCTGTTTTTT
TRBD2 TRBJ2-7 many TRBV11-1 CASSPGLVGEQYF TGTGCCAGCAGCCCGGGACTAGTCGGCGAGCAGTACTTC
NA TRBJ1-1 many TRBV3-1 CASSQDLPRSEAFF TGTGCCAGCAGCCAAGATCTCCCAAGGAGTGAAGCTTTCTTT
TRBD2 TRBJ2-2 NA TRBV7-8 CASSSARPGLAGVVTGELFF TGTGCCAGCAGCTCCGCCAGACCGGGACTAGCGGGAGTCGTCACCGGGGAGCTGTTTTTT
NA TRBJ2-3 many TRBV21-1 CASSKERGGGTDTQYF TGTGCCAGCAGCAAGGAACGCGGGGGGGGCACAGATACGCAGTATTTT
NA TRBJ1-1 many TRBV7-2 CASSLARVNTEAFF TGTGCCAGCAGCTTAGCTAGGGTAAACACTGAAGCTTTCTTT
TRBD2 TRBJ2-3 few TRBV11-2 CASSRVAGTTDTQYF TGTGCCAGCAGCAGGGTAGCGGGGACCACAGATACGCAGTATTTT
NA TRBJ2-5 many TRBV24-1 CATSDPRAGVETQYF TGTGCCACCAGTGATCCGCGAGCAGGGGTGGAGACCCAGTACTTC
NA TRBJ2-7 NA TRBV18 CASSPTGLTTKQYF TGTGCCAGCTCACCAACGGGACTTACTACGAAGCAGTACTTC
NA TRBJ2-1 NA TRBV6-1 CARSDLAVDEQFF TGTGCCCGCAGTGATTTGGCGGTCGATGAGCAGTTCTTC
NA TRBJ2-1 many TRBV11-2 CASSSYVANEQFF TGTGCCAGCAGCTCCTATGTGGCGAATGAGCAGTTCTTC
NA TRBJ2-7 many TRBV28 CASTRTAYEQYF TGTGCCAGCACCAGGACTGCCTACGAGCAGTACTTC